Below, 18 T cell receptor beta chains from the same sample are listed, as sequenced in a study of blood T cell repertoires in COVID-19. Libraries were prepared by immunoSEQ multiplex PCR; TCRdb keeps only in-frame clonotypes and omits some of them. The data hold about 60,000 clones, with 76% observed a single time. The sample comprised peripheral blood. The receptors were sampled from a woman older than 75 with acute or convalescent COVID-19.

This rearrangement joins TRBV5-1 to TRBJ2-1; TRBD1 matches 7 bases. Trimming cost V 2 bases and J 8 bases; bases outside gene matches: 13. This CDR3 is built from 16 residues. Germline assignment: CDR1 SGHRS and CDR2 YFSETQ. CDR3 bases: TGCGCCAGCAGCTTAGCCTTACAGGGGAGACCCGATGAGCAGTTCTTC. Translated, it gives CASSLALQGRPDEQFF.

The CDR3 sequence: CASSSTGTSGSSGTDTQYF. The DNA for the CDR3 is TGTGCCAGCAGCTCAACCGGGACTAGCGGGAGCTCGGGCACAGATACGCAGTATTTT. The rearrangement joins TRBV9 to TRBJ2-3; 14 bases agree with TRBD2. This CDR3 is built from 19 residues. Germline values: CDR1 SGDLS, CDR2 YYNGEE. The J segment lost 1 base and the V segment lost 4 bases, leaving 11 bases of the junction unmatched.

This clone came up a few times. The V gene is TRBV5-6, the J gene TRBJ1-2; a weak D match, TRBD1 (6 bases). Germline values: CDR1 SGHDT, CDR2 YYEEEE. Trimming pared 2 bases from V and 8 bases from J, leaving 13 bases between. The CDR3 runs 13 residues. This chain's CDR3 is CASSLRHRVGYTF. CDR3 DNA: TGTGCCAGCAGCTTACGCCACAGGGTAGGCTACACCTTC. Complete variable domain (other parts from reference TRBV5-6 and TRBJ1-2): DAGVTQSPTHLIKTRGQQVTLRCSPKSGHDTVSWYQQALGQGPQFIFQYYEEEERQRGNFPDRFSGHQFPNYSSELNVNALLLGDSALYLCASSLRHRVGYTFGSGTRLTVV.

The chain joins TRBV29-1 to TRBJ2-7, with 10 positions matching TRBD2. This CDR3 spans 14 amino acids. Germline assignment: CDR1 SQVTM and CDR2 ANQGSEA. With 2 bases clipped from V and 2 bases from J, the junction kept 3 bases outside the gene matches. Here the CDR3 DNA reads TGCAGCGTTGAATTAAGCGGGAGGGCCTACGAGCAGTACTTC. Encoded protein: CSVELSGRAYEQYF.

The rearrangement links TRBV19 to TRBJ1-5, with a tentative D call TRBD1 (6 bases). The V end lost 6 bases, the J end lost 0 bases, and 12 bases lay between the germline ends. The CDR3 extends over 15 amino acids. Germline CDR1 is LNHDA and CDR2 is SQIVND (reference sequence). Here the CDR3 DNA reads TGTGCCAGTAGCGGGACACCTCATAGCAATCAGCCCCAGCATTTT. It encodes CASSGTPHSNQPQHF.

The sample holds one count of this clone. J is TRBJ2-7 and V is TRBV5-1; 7 nucleotides agree with TRBD2. Trimming removed 3 bases from V and 0 bases from J; junction bases left unmatched: 9. The CDR3 consists of 16 residues. From germline, CDR1 is SGHRS and CDR2 YFSETQ. The CDR3 loop reads CASSSTGGGSSYEQYF. Here the CDR3 DNA reads TGCGCCAGCAGCTCCACAGGTGGCGGGAGCTCCTACGAGCAGTACTTC. Using reference TRBV5-1 and TRBJ2-7 for the parts outside the CDR3, the full variable domain is KAGVTQTPRYLIKTRGQQVTLSCSPISGHRSVSWYQQTPGQGLQFLFEYFSETQRNKGNFPGRFSGRQFSNSRSEMNVSTLELGDSALYLCASSSTGGGSSYEQYFGPGTRLTVT.

A few counts support this clone. V and J are TRBV7-2 and TRBJ2-1, with 14 bases that match TRBD2. J was trimmed by 3 bases and V by 1 base; bases with no gene match: 5. Germline CDR1 and CDR2: SGHTA and FQGNSA. The CDR3 sequence is 18 residues long. CDR3 nucleotide sequence: TGTGCCAGCAGCTTAGAGGGGACTAGCGGGAGATTCTACAATGAGCAGTTCTTC. This encodes CASSLEGTSGRFYNEQFF.

Of note for this clone: The same CDR3 is also encoded by other DNA sequences in this sample. Written as DNA, the CDR3 is TGTGCCACCAGCAGAGACAGGACAGGGGGGTGGGGGCAGCCCCAGCATTTT. Encoded protein: CATSRDRTGGWGQPQHF. This rearrangement joins TRBV15 to TRBJ1-5; the match to TRBD1 covers 10 bases. The J segment lost 7 bases and the V segment lost 0 bases, leaving 9 bases of the junction unmatched. There are 17 residues in the CDR3. Germline V gene lookup returns CDR1 LNHNV and CDR2 YYDKDF (reference sequence).

The rearrangement joins TRBV27 to TRBJ2-4; 7 bases map to TRBD2. The CDR3 runs to 13 residues. Germline CDR1 is MNHEY and CDR2 is SMNVEV (reference sequence). Germline trimming cut 8 bases from V and 6 bases from J; bases unmatched to any gene: 7. The CDR3 sequence: CASSAGEINIQYF. The DNA for the CDR3 is TGTGCCAGCTCGGCGGGGGAGATAAACATTCAGTACTTC.

The chain has TRBV11-2 and TRBJ2-7; 9 bases match TRBD1. Germline V gene sequence: CDR1 SGHAT, CDR2 FQNNGV. The V gene end was trimmed by 4 bases and the J gene end by 4 bases; junction bases not matched to a gene: 11. The CDR3 spans 16 residues. The CDR3 region has the DNA TGTGCCAGCAGCTCCACGAGGGGGGACAGGGTTTACGAGCAGTACTTC. As protein: CASSSTRGDRVYEQYF.

This clone has just a few counts. The chain links TRBV2 to TRBJ1-5, with 9 bases aligning to TRBD1. Unmatched junction bases numbered 7, after V lost 7 bases and J lost 3 bases. Germline CDR1 SNHLY, CDR2 FYNNEI. The CDR3 is 15 amino acids. The CDR3 DNA reads TGTGCCAGCACCCGGGACAGGGATGCCAATCAGCCCCAGCATTTT. Its translation is CASTRDRDANQPQHF. Together with reference TRBV2 and TRBJ1-5, the CDR3 gives the full variable domain: EPEVTQTPSHQVTQMGQEVILRCVPISNHLYFYWYRQILGQKVEFLVSFYNNEISEKSEIFDDQFSVERPDGSNFTLKIRSTKLEDSAMYFCASTRDRDANQPQHFGDGTRLSIL.

The chain employs TRBV11-2 and TRBJ2-7, with 9 bases aligning to TRBD2. The CDR3 runs to 15 residues. Trimming removed 4 bases from V and 10 bases from J; junction bases left unmatched: 14. Germline-derived CDR1 and CDR2 are SGHAT and FQNNGV. DNA for the CDR3: TGTGCCAGCAGCTCCTCTTCCCCAGCGGGAGGACGACAGTACTTC. Translation: CASSSSSPAGGRQYF.

This clone has just a few counts. This rearrangement joins TRBV4-3 to TRBJ1-3; 8 positions agree with TRBD1. V was pared by 2 bases and J by 3 bases, with 6 bases of the junction left unmatched. The germline CDR1 and CDR2 sequences are LGHNA and YSLEER. This CDR3 contains 16 residues. The CDR3 is CASSQKTGVGGNTIYF. For the CDR3, the DNA is TGCGCCAGCAGCCAAAAGACAGGGGTGGGTGGAAACACCATATATTTT.

This chain links TRBV4-1 with TRBJ2-7; D perhaps matches TRBD1 (6 bases). Per germline, CDR1 MGHRA and CDR2 YSYEKL. CDR3 length: 15 amino acids. V was pared by 2 bases and J by 7 bases, with 18 bases between. The CDR3 DNA reads as TGCGCCAGCAGCCAAAACCCGACACAGGGTAGGGAGCAGTACTTC. Translating it yields CASSQNPTQGREQYF.

The chain carries TRBV6-5 and TRBJ2-1; tentatively, D is TRBD2 (6 bases). The CDR3 sequence is 14 residues long. Between the trimmed V and J ends, which lost 6 bases and 4 bases, there was a span of 13 bases. CDR1 and CDR2 from the germline V gene are MNHEY and SVGAGI. The CDR3 region has the DNA TGTGCCAGCAGGAGCGGGCGGGGTTACAATGAGCAGTTCTTC. Amino acids: CASRSGRGYNEQFF.

This clone was picked up one time. The chain is built from TRBV27 and TRBJ1-4; 7 bases are shared with TRBD1. The V gene end was trimmed by 6 bases and the J gene end by 7 bases; junction bases not matched to a gene: 8. Germline loops: CDR1 MNHEY, CDR2 SMNVEV (reference sequence). This CDR3 region has 14 residues. CDR3 sequence: CASSLTGATEKLFF. CDR3 nucleotides: TGTGCCAGCAGCCTAACAGGGGCCACTGAAAAACTGTTTTTT.

V and J are TRBV12-3 or TRBV12-4 and TRBJ1-4; the D gene is possibly TRBD1 (5 bases). V lost 6 bases and J 8 bases, leaving 13 bases between the germline ends. The CDR3 has 13 amino acids. Here the CDR3 reads CASSPDRVEKLFF. The CDR3 DNA reads TGTGCCAGCAGCCCCGACAGAGTAGAAAAACTGTTTTTT.

This clone was counted only a few times. The chain has TRBV19 and TRBJ1-1; 7 bases fit TRBD1. Trimming removed 4 bases from V and 0 bases from J; junction bases left unmatched: 2. This CDR3 contains 14 residues. Germline V gene lookup returns CDR1 LNHDA and CDR2 SQIVND (reference sequence). The CDR3 sequence: CASSKGQMNTEAFF. CDR3 bases: TGTGCCAGTAGTAAGGGACAGATGAACACTGAAGCTTTCTTT.